Listed below are T cell receptor beta chains from one sample, sequenced in a study of blood T cell repertoires in COVID-19. Some clones are missing from TCRdb's copy, which holds only in-frame ones; the method was immunoSEQ multiplex PCR. The sample records about 220,000 clones, approximately 84% being singletons. The sample consisted of peripheral blood. The source of these receptors is a man in his fifties or sixties who had recovered from COVID-19. Both conserved end residues are part of each CDR3. A D gene is named only where the DNA matches it firmly. Clone size is not always given. Where it is, it says once, few, many or a class for expanded clones.

size: NA; V: TRBV11-3; D: NA; J: TRBJ1-1; CDR3: CASSLTVNTEAFF; DNA: TGTGCCAGCAGCCTCACGGTGAACACTGAAGCTTTCTTT
size: NA; V: TRBV15; D: NA; J: TRBJ2-1; CDR3: CATSRDQRQGRGLSYNEQFF; DNA: TGTGCCACCAGCAGAGATCAGAGACAGGGCCGGGGGCTGAGCTACAATGAGCAGTTCTTC
size: NA; V: TRBV6-2/TRBV6-3; D: NA; J: TRBJ1-5; CDR3: CASSYAGGFNQPQHF; DNA: TGTGCCAGCAGTTACGCCGGCGGTTTCAATCAGCCCCAGCATTTT
size: NA; V: TRBV5-1; D: NA; J: TRBJ2-3; CDR3: CASSLSRQRRQVTDTQYF; DNA: TGCGCCAGCAGCTTATCACGCCAGCGGCGACAGGTCACAGATACGCAGTATTTT
size: NA; V: TRBV28; D: TRBD1; J: TRBJ2-7; CDR3: CASNTQGVSSYEQYF; DNA: TGTGCCAGCAATACACAGGGGGTCAGCTCCTACGAGCAGTACTTC
size: NA; V: TRBV21-1; D: NA; J: TRBJ1-1; CDR3: CASSNSGFWTGGHTEAFF; DNA: TGTGCCAGCAGCAACAGCGGTTTCTGGACAGGTGGGCACACTGAAGCTTTCTTT
size: NA; V: TRBV10-2; D: TRBD2; J: TRBJ2-3; CDR3: CASNDLAGVGDTQYF; DNA: TGCGCCAGCAATGATCTAGCGGGAGTTGGGGATACGCAGTATTTT
size: NA; V: TRBV5-6; D: NA; J: TRBJ1-2; CDR3: CASSLGQNYGYTF; DNA: TGTGCCAGCAGCTTGGGACAGAACTATGGCTACACCTTC
size: NA; V: TRBV29-1; D: TRBD2; J: TRBJ2-2; CDR3: CSVRTSGTHANTGELFF; DNA: TGCAGCGTAAGGACTAGCGGGACCCACGCGAACACCGGGGAGCTGTTTTTT
size: NA; V: TRBV10-1; D: NA; J: TRBJ2-1; CDR3: CASSTGLTYNEQFF; DNA: TGCGCCAGCAGTACGGGTCTTACCTACAATGAGCAGTTCTTC
size: few; V: TRBV2; D: NA; J: TRBJ1-5; CDR3: CASSAGVPYQPQHF; DNA: TGTGCCAGCAGTGCCGGGGTACCTTATCAGCCCCAGCATTTT
size: NA; V: TRBV7-8; D: NA; J: TRBJ2-7; CDR3: CASSDLGLLGSYEQYF; DNA: TGTGCCAGCAGCGACCTGGGACTTTTAGGCTCCTACGAGCAGTACTTC
size: NA; V: TRBV28; D: TRBD1; J: TRBJ1-2; CDR3: CASSTGTDYGYTF; DNA: TGTGCCAGCAGTACCGGGACAGACTATGGCTACACCTTC
size: NA; V: TRBV2; D: TRBD2; J: TRBJ2-1; CDR3: CASSAASSGSYNEQFF; DNA: TGTGCCAGCAGTGCTGCGTCTAGCGGCTCCTACAATGAGCAGTTCTTC
size: NA; V: TRBV30; D: TRBD2; J: TRBJ2-3; CDR3: CAWSRLAGAPDTQYF; DNA: TGTGCCTGGAGTCGGCTAGCGGGAGCACCAGATACGCAGTATTTT
size: NA; V: TRBV5-1; D: NA; J: TRBJ2-1; CDR3: CASRWRDPYNEQFF; DNA: TGCGCCAGCAGATGGCGGGACCCATACAATGAGCAGTTCTTC
size: NA; V: TRBV5-1; D: NA; J: TRBJ2-2; CDR3: CASSFGETTAGELFF; DNA: TGCGCCAGCAGCTTTGGGGAGACGACGGCCGGGGAGCTGTTTTTT
size: once; V: TRBV27; D: NA; J: TRBJ2-2; CDR3: CASSFNGIGTGELFF; DNA: TGTGCCAGCAGTTTTAACGGGATTGGCACCGGGGAGCTGTTTTTT
size: NA; V: TRBV28; D: TRBD1; J: TRBJ1-1; CDR3: CASSSGTGHLFSEAFF; DNA: TGTGCCAGCAGTTCCGGGACAGGGCATTTATTTAGTGAAGCTTTCTTT
size: NA; V: TRBV29-1; D: NA; J: TRBJ1-2; CDR3: CSVVRVRDYGYTF; DNA: TGCAGCGTTGTGAGGGTTCGGGACTATGGCTACACCTTC
size: NA; V: TRBV18; D: NA; J: TRBJ2-1; CDR3: CASSPNSDSYNEQFF; DNA: TGTGCCAGCTCACCAAATAGCGACTCCTACAATGAGCAGTTCTTC
size: NA; V: TRBV10-3; D: NA; J: TRBJ2-1; CDR3: CAISEYEQYNEQFF; DNA: TGTGCCATCAGTGAGTACGAACAGTACAATGAGCAGTTCTTC
size: NA; V: TRBV4-1; D: TRBD1; J: TRBJ1-1; CDR3: CASSHVDRGLRNTEAFF; DNA: TGCGCCAGCAGCCACGTCGACAGGGGGCTACGGAACACTGAAGCTTTCTTT
size: NA; V: TRBV19; D: TRBD2; J: TRBJ2-2; CDR3: CASSTSGSVTGELFF; DNA: TGTGCCAGTAGTACTAGCGGGAGTGTCACCGGGGAGCTGTTTTTT
size: NA; V: TRBV29-1; D: NA; J: TRBJ2-1; CDR3: CSVEDQGVRAYNEQFF; DNA: TGCAGCGTTGAAGATCAGGGTGTTCGGGCCTACAATGAGCAGTTCTTC
size: once; V: TRBV12-3/TRBV12-4; D: NA; J: TRBJ1-6; CDR3: CASSSQTGSPLHF; DNA: TGTGCCAGCAGTTCCCAAACGGGGTCACCCCTCCACTTT
size: NA; V: TRBV30; D: NA; J: TRBJ2-3; CDR3: CAWSGSRRDTQYF; DNA: TGTGCCTGGAGTGGGTCGAGAAGAGATACGCAGTATTTT
size: NA; V: TRBV7-9; D: NA; J: TRBJ2-2; CDR3: CASSLTGYWDTGELFF; DNA: TGTGCCAGCAGCTTAACAGGGTATTGGGACACCGGGGAGCTGTTTTTT
size: NA; V: TRBV29-1; D: TRBD2; J: TRBJ2-1; CDR3: CSVAVAGGRHEQFF; DNA: TGCAGCGTGGCCGTAGCGGGAGGTAGGCATGAGCAGTTCTTC
size: NA; V: TRBV7-6; D: NA; J: TRBJ2-3; CDR3: CASSLGPGEVPDTQYF; DNA: TGTGCCAGCAGCTTAGGTCCGGGAGAGGTGCCAGATACGCAGTATTTT
size: NA; V: TRBV15; D: NA; J: TRBJ2-5; CDR3: CATSPGLVGSSETQYF; DNA: TGTGCCACCAGCCCGGGGCTCGTCGGGAGCTCCGAGACCCAGTACTTC
size: few; V: TRBV30; D: TRBD2; J: TRBJ2-2; CDR3: CAWESQYLRGRANTGELFF; DNA: TGTGCCTGGGAGTCCCAGTACCTACGCGGGAGGGCGAACACCGGGGAGCTGTTTTTT
size: once; V: TRBV6-2/TRBV6-3; D: NA; J: TRBJ2-7; CDR3: CASSYSPEGPYEQYF; DNA: TGTGCCAGCAGTTATTCCCCGGAGGGCCCCTACGAGCAGTACTTC
size: NA; V: TRBV27; D: NA; J: TRBJ2-7; CDR3: CASRGQGRVHEQYF; DNA: TGTGCCAGCAGGGGTCAAGGCAGGGTACACGAGCAGTACTTC
size: NA; V: TRBV4-1; D: TRBD1; J: TRBJ1-5; CDR3: CASSQDQGAGQPQHF; DNA: TGCGCCAGCAGCCAAGATCAGGGGGCCGGGCAGCCCCAGCATTTT
size: once; V: TRBV9; D: TRBD1; J: TRBJ2-5; CDR3: CASSLDRGQETQYF; DNA: TGTGCCAGCAGCCTTGACAGGGGACAGGAGACCCAGTACTTC
size: NA; V: TRBV15; D: NA; J: TRBJ1-5; CDR3: CATSTPPIGNQPQHF; DNA: TGTGCCACCAGCACCCCCCCTATTGGCAATCAGCCCCAGCATTTT
size: NA; V: TRBV3-1/TRBV3-2; D: NA; J: TRBJ1-1; CDR3: CASSQSRGLAFF; DNA: TGTGCCAGCAGCCAATCCCGGGGTTTAGCTTTCTTT
size: NA; V: TRBV18; D: NA; J: TRBJ1-1; CDR3: CASSPQQGSEAFF; DNA: TGTGCCAGCTCACCCCAGCAGGGGTCTGAAGCTTTCTTT